This is a list of T cell receptor beta chains from one sample in a study of blood T cell repertoires in COVID-19. Libraries were prepared by immunoSEQ multiplex PCR; TCRdb keeps only in-frame clonotypes and omits some of them. The sample carries a few hundred thousand clones, about 90% recorded once. The sequencing sample was made of peripheral blood. These receptors were taken from a woman aged 60-75 years with COVID-19, enrolled during active disease. Each CDR3 is given with its conserved first and last residue. The D gene is left open where the match is weak. Size is stated for part of the rows, as once, few or many counts, or as a class when the clone is expanded.

v_gene: TRBV2
j_gene: TRBJ2-3
abundance: -
d_gene: TRBD1
CDR3nt: TGTGCCAGCAGCGGGACAGGGGGTTCCCTAAACTTAGTTACAGATACGCAGTATTTT
CDR3aa: CASSGTGGSLNLVTDTQYF

v_gene: TRBV13
j_gene: TRBJ1-1
abundance: once
d_gene: TRBD1
CDR3nt: TGTGCCAGCAGCTGGAAGGGACAGGTGAACACTGAAGCTTTCTTT
CDR3aa: CASSWKGQVNTEAFF

v_gene: TRBV7-9
j_gene: TRBJ1-1
abundance: -
d_gene: -
CDR3nt: TGTGCCAGCAGCTCGCACTCGGACAGAGGGATGAACACTGAAGCTTTCTTT
CDR3aa: CASSSHSDRGMNTEAFF

v_gene: TRBV5-1
j_gene: TRBJ1-1
abundance: few
d_gene: -
CDR3nt: TGCGCCAGCAGCTTGGGTCAGGCGAACACTGAAGCTTTCTTT
CDR3aa: CASSLGQANTEAFF

v_gene: TRBV7-3
j_gene: TRBJ2-3
abundance: -
d_gene: TRBD2
CDR3nt: TGTGCCAGCAGCTTAGGTCTAGCGGGGGGCACAGATACGCAGTATTTT
CDR3aa: CASSLGLAGGTDTQYF

v_gene: TRBV7-8
j_gene: TRBJ1-5
abundance: few
d_gene: TRBD1
CDR3nt: TGTGCCAGCAGCCCGACCGGGACAGGGTTAAACCAGCCCCAGCATTTT
CDR3aa: CASSPTGTGLNQPQHF

v_gene: TRBV18
j_gene: TRBJ2-5
abundance: -
d_gene: TRBD2
CDR3nt: TGTGCCAGCTCAGGCCGAGGGACTAGCGGGGCTCTTTACCAAGAGACCCAGTACTTC
CDR3aa: CASSGRGTSGALYQETQYF

v_gene: TRBV6-5
j_gene: TRBJ1-1
abundance: -
d_gene: TRBD1
CDR3nt: TGTGCCAGCAGTTACTCTTACGGACAGGGGAACACTGAGGCTTTCTTT
CDR3aa: CASSYSYGQGNTEAFF

v_gene: TRBV9
j_gene: TRBJ2-2
abundance: -
d_gene: TRBD1
CDR3nt: TGTGCCAGCAGCCCCAAGTACAGGGGCACCGGGGAGCTGTTTTTT
CDR3aa: CASSPKYRGTGELFF

v_gene: TRBV3-1/TRBV3-2
j_gene: TRBJ2-7
abundance: once
d_gene: -
CDR3nt: TGTGCCAGCAGCCAAGACTTTTCGGGGGAAGAGCAGTACTTC
CDR3aa: CASSQDFSGEEQYF

v_gene: TRBV7-2
j_gene: TRBJ1-1
abundance: -
d_gene: -
CDR3nt: TGTGCCAGCAGCTTAGATCCCGGACAGACCACTGAAGCTTTCTTT
CDR3aa: CASSLDPGQTTEAFF

v_gene: TRBV27
j_gene: TRBJ1-2
abundance: -
d_gene: TRBD1
CDR3nt: TGTGCCAGCCGGAAAGGGACAGAGGCTAACTATGGCTACACCTTC
CDR3aa: CASRKGTEANYGYTF

v_gene: TRBV7-9
j_gene: TRBJ1-4
abundance: -
d_gene: -
CDR3nt: TGTGCCAGCAGCAGGCGGGGCATTGTGGGGGAAAAACTGTTTTTT
CDR3aa: CASSRRGIVGEKLFF

v_gene: TRBV2
j_gene: TRBJ1-2
abundance: once
d_gene: TRBD1
CDR3nt: TGTGCCAGCAGCGCGGACAGGGGGAACTATGGCTACACCTTC
CDR3aa: CASSADRGNYGYTF

v_gene: TRBV5-1
j_gene: TRBJ2-2
abundance: -
d_gene: -
CDR3nt: TGCGCCAGCAGCTCAGGGGCGAACACCGGGGAGCTGTTTTTT
CDR3aa: CASSSGANTGELFF

v_gene: TRBV6-2/TRBV6-3
j_gene: TRBJ1-1
abundance: -
d_gene: -
CDR3nt: TGTGCCAGCAGCCCGACGGGACTTCCGAACACTGAAGCTTTCTTT
CDR3aa: CASSPTGLPNTEAFF

v_gene: TRBV5-4
j_gene: TRBJ2-6
abundance: -
d_gene: -
CDR3nt: TGTGCCAGCAGGAAGGACACGGCCCGCTCTGGGGCCAACGTCCTGACTTTC
CDR3aa: CASRKDTARSGANVLTF

v_gene: TRBV5-4
j_gene: TRBJ1-6
abundance: -
d_gene: TRBD1
CDR3nt: TGTGCCAGCAGCTCGACGACGACAGGGCGGGAATCACCCCTCCACTTT
CDR3aa: CASSSTTTGRESPLHF

v_gene: TRBV12-3/TRBV12-4
j_gene: TRBJ1-2
abundance: -
d_gene: -
CDR3nt: TGTGCCAGCAGTGGACAGTTCCGCTACACCTTC
CDR3aa: CASSGQFRYTF

v_gene: TRBV7-2
j_gene: TRBJ2-7
abundance: -
d_gene: TRBD1
CDR3nt: TGTGCCAGCAGCTTAGCGCCAGGGGGTCACGAGCAGTACTTC
CDR3aa: CASSLAPGGHEQYF